Reported below is one T cell receptor (beta chain). This clone may be a read error of a much larger clone one base away. Germline lookup yields CDR1 LGHNA and CDR2 YSLEER. The CDR3 runs 16 residues. Time point of the sample: newly diagnosed GD, antithyroid drugs for less than 3 months. The TCR library was made from RNA extracted from PBMCs. This sample was taken from a study of regulatory T cells in long-lasting Graves disease. Construction of the TCR beta libraries employed iRepertoire HTBI primers in conjunction with Arm-PCR of CDR3 regions. TCRdb recomputed calls from the multiplex PCR reads with MiXCR, one row per CDR3 protein. The repertoire holds under 300,000 distinct CDR3 sequences, roughly a fifth seen once, with 11% to 15% in the top ten.

The sequenced sample was peripheral blood mononuclear cells (PBMCs), obtained at new diagnosis, from a patient treated with antithyroid drugs. The TCR was taken from a female donor with Graves disease. V is TRBV4-3 and J is TRBJ2-2; TRBD2 matches 7 bases. CDR3 coding DNA: TGCGGCAGCAGCCAACTGATAGGTAGCGGGACCGGGGAGCTGTTTTTT. The encoded protein is CGSSQLIGSGTGELFF.